Following are 6 T cell receptor beta chains from one sample sequenced in a study of cytomegalovirus exposure and HLA in healthy donors. Amplification used 60 Vbeta primers and 13 Jbeta primers. Generated by immunoSEQ multiplex PCR, the TCRdb table keeps only in-frame clones and is missing some. The sample includes some 170,000 clones, 60% to 85% of them seen just once. Sample: PBMCs. These receptors came from a woman between 50 and 59 years old in good health and CMV-seropositive.

The chain uses TRBV7-9 and TRBJ2-2; 7 bases line up with TRBD1. Trimming cost V 10 bases and J 0 bases; bases outside gene matches: 5. The CDR3 is 14 amino acids. The V gene's germline CDR1 is SEHNR and CDR2 FQNEAQ (reference sequence). The CDR3 sequence is CAIKTGSNTGELFF. CDR3 sequence (DNA): TGTGCCATCAAGACAGGGTCGAACACCGGGGAGCTGTTTTTT.

The V and J genes are TRBV10-1 and TRBJ2-7; 7 nucleotides agree with TRBD1. V dropped 10 bases and J dropped 0; count of bases not matched to a gene: 18. The CDR3 loop spans 17 amino acids. Looked up from germline, CDR1 is WNHNN and CDR2 is SYGVQD (reference sequence). CDR3 coding DNA: TGCGCCACCCCGGGGCAGGGGGAACCTGACCCCTCCTACGAGCAGTACTTC. Translation: CATPGQGEPDPSYEQYF.

This chain joins TRBV5-1 and TRBJ2-1; weak D call: TRBD1 (5 bases). Germline V gene lookup returns CDR1 SGHRS and CDR2 YFSETQ. This CDR3 comprises 11 residues. Trimming cost V 6 bases and J 12 bases, with 13 bases left between them. The DNA of the CDR3 is TGCGCCAGCACTGACAGTCTCGGGCAGTTCTTC. Its protein product is CASTDSLGQFF.

The rearrangement joins TRBV5-6 to TRBJ1-4; D not resolved. Trimming shortened V by 9 bases and J by 7 bases, and 22 bases separated the two germline ends. Germline V lookup: CDR1 SGHDT, CDR2 YYEEEE. This CDR3 is built from 15 residues. The CDR3 sequence: CANTTGGLEGEKLFF. As DNA, the CDR3 is TGTGCCAACACTACCGGAGGGCTCGAGGGTGAAAAACTGTTTTTT. The variable domain in full, completed from reference TRBV5-6 and TRBJ1-4, reads DAGVTQSPTHLIKTRGQQVTLRCSPKSGHDTVSWYQQALGQGPQFIFQYYEEEERQRGNFPDRFSGHQFPNYSSELNVNALLLGDSALYLCANTTGGLEGEKLFFGSGTQLSVL.

The sample holds one count of this clone. The chain couples TRBV11-2 to TRBJ2-5; a weak D match, TRBD1 (6 bases). The DNA end is more similar to TRBJ2-7, so the J call may be wrong. The length of the CDR3 is 12 residues. Germline V gene data show CDR1 as SGHAT and CDR2 as FQNNGV. The CDR3 DNA sequence: TGTGCCAGCAGCTTTACAGGGTACGAGCAGTACTTC. Residues: CASSFTGYEQYF.

The V and J genes are TRBV6-1 and TRBJ2-7; D is perhaps TRBD1 (6 bases). Trimming took 7 bases from V and 3 from J, leaving 16 bases between them. The CDR3 contains 14 residues. Germline CDR1 is MNHNS and CDR2 is SASEGT. The CDR3 nucleotides read TGTGCCAGCACTCTCGGACAGAACATCTACGAGCAGTACTTC. This translates into CASTLGQNIYEQYF.